This entry is about one T cell receptor (beta chain). These data belong to a study of blood T cell repertoires in COVID-19. Here immunoSEQ multiplex PCR was the method, and the copy in TCRdb shows in-frame clones only, minus some. The sample consists of approximately 100,000 clones, around 89% of them appearing once. Trimming stripped 7 bases from V and 10 bases from J, with 16 bases between. Germline V CDR1 and CDR2: SQVTM, ANQGSEA. The CDR3 runs to 11 residues. The chain combines TRBV29-1 with TRBJ1-1; D ambiguous. Sequencing used peripheral blood. This clonotype was sampled from a woman aged 60 to 75 with acute or convalescent COVID-19. The CDR3 loop reads CSAAEGTTAFF. The CDR3, as DNA: TGCAGCGCCGCGGAAGGAACTACAGCTTTCTTT.